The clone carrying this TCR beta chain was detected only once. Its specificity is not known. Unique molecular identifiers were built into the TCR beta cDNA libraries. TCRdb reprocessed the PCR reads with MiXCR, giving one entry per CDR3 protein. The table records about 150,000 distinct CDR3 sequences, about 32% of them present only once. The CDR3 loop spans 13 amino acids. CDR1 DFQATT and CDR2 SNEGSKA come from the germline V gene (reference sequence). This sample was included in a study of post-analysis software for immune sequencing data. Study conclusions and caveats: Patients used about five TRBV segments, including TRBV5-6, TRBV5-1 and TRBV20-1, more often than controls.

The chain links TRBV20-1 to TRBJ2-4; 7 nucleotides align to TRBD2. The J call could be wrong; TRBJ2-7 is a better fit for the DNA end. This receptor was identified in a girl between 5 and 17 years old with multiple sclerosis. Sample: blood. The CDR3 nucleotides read TGCAGTGCTGCCCCGGGGGGACGCTACGAGCAGTACTTC. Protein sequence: CSAAPGGRYEQYF.